A single sample is the source of the 14 T cell receptor beta chains below, sequenced in a study of CD8 T cells in ankylosing spondylitis. MiXCR, run by TCRdb on the 5' RACE reads, gives a single entry per CDR3 protein. The table has approximately 290,000 distinct CDR3 sequences, about 20% seen once; the top ten hold around 3.2%. The sequenced sample consisted of blood, either unsorted or a sorted T cell fraction (not recorded which). The receptors here all came from a female donor with ankylosing spondylitis or in good health (not recorded which).

This rearrangement joins TRBV7-9 to TRBJ2-5; D is ambiguous. This CDR3 has 13 amino acids. Germline CDR1 SEHNR, CDR2 FQNEAQ (reference sequence). Trimming shortened V by 1 base and J by 3 bases, and 6 bases separated the two germline ends. The CDR3 is CASSLDLKETQYF. The CDR3, as DNA: TGTGCCAGCAGCTTAGACCTGAAAGAGACCCAGTACTTC. The variable domain in full, with the rest retrieved from reference TRBV7-9 and TRBJ2-5, is DTGVSQNPRHKITKRGQNVTFRCDPISEHNRLYWYRQTLGQGPEFLTYFQNEAQLEKSRLLSDRFSAERPKGSFSTLEIQRTEQGDSAMYLCASSLDLKETQYFGPGTRLLVL.

The chain joins TRBV6-2 or TRBV6-3 to TRBJ2-7; 9 bases agree with TRBD1. This CDR3 has 15 residues. Trimming cost V 5 bases and J 5 bases; bases outside gene matches: 10. From germline, CDR1 is MNHEY and CDR2 SVGEGT. CDR3 amino acids: CASSDRDRESHEQYF. The CDR3 coding sequence is TGTGCCAGCAGTGACCGGGACAGGGAATCCCACGAGCAGTACTTC.

This clonotype was found a few times. The chain is built from TRBV20-1 and TRBJ2-4, with D uncertain. Germline-derived CDR1 and CDR2 are DFQATT and SNEGSKA (reference sequence). The CDR3 loop spans 14 amino acids. Trimming removed 6 bases from V and 0 bases from J, with 12 bases in between. The CDR3 here is CSAQLPIAKNIQYF. The CDR3 DNA is TGCAGTGCCCAGCTGCCTATAGCCAAAAACATTCAGTACTTC.

The J gene is TRBJ2-7, the V gene TRBV7-2; D unresolved. Per germline, CDR1 SGHTA and CDR2 FQGNSA. This CDR3 is built from 13 residues. V lost 2 bases to trimming and J lost 3 bases, with 8 bases between them. CDR3 protein: CASSLPPIYEQYF. The CDR3 bases are TGTGCCAGCAGCTTACCTCCCATCTACGAGCAGTACTTC.

The chain has TRBV3-1 and TRBJ2-6; D not resolved. Germline V lookup: CDR1 LGHDT, CDR2 YNNKEL (reference sequence). CDR3 length equals 13 residues. V lost 2 bases and J lost 3, with 2 bases in between. This chain's CDR3 is CASSQLGANVLTF. CDR3 bases: TGTGCCAGCAGCCAACTTGGGGCCAACGTCCTGACTTTC.

This clonotype showed up just a few times. This clone may be a read error of a much larger clone one base away. This chain joins TRBV20-1 and TRBJ2-1; D gene uncertain. CDR1 and CDR2 (germline): DFQATT, SNEGSKA (reference sequence). Trimming removed 4 bases from V and 2 bases from J, with 6 bases in between. CDR3 length: 12 amino acids. The chain's CDR3 is CSAILTYNEQFF. The CDR3 DNA sequence: TGCAGTGCTATACTAACCTACAATGAGCAGTTCTTC.

V usage is TRBV7-6 and J usage is TRBJ2-1; no reliable D call. Germline CDR1 and CDR2: SGHVS and FNYEAQ. The CDR3 has 14 residues. V was cut by 0 bases and J by 9 bases, with 12 bases left in between. In DNA form, the CDR3 reads TGTGCCAGCAGCTTAGCTTTAAGGGCGGTTGAGCAGTTCTTC. This codes for CASSLALRAVEQFF.

The rearrangement joins TRBV10-1 to TRBJ2-7; 8 bases line up with TRBD1. V lost 4 bases and J lost 5; bases outside the gene matches: 7. The CDR3 loop spans 14 amino acids. Germline V gene data show CDR1 as WNHNN and CDR2 as SYGVQD (reference sequence). The CDR3 DNA reads as TGCGCCAGCAGTGCCGGACAGGGTTTCGACGAGCAGTACTTC. It encodes CASSAGQGFDEQYF.

The genes are TRBV4-2 and TRBJ2-5; no clear D. V shed 1 base and J shed 0 bases, with 12 bases lying between them. CDR1 and CDR2 (germline): LGHNA, YNFKEQ. The CDR3 contains 16 residues. This CDR3 reads CASSQVGSRNQETQYF. DNA for the CDR3: TGTGCCAGCAGCCAAGTCGGTAGCAGGAACCAAGAGACCCAGTACTTC.

CDR3 coding DNA: TGCAGTGCTAGACCATATGGACTAGCGGGAGGCGAGCAGTACTTC. Protein: CSARPYGLAGGEQYF. The chain couples TRBV20-1 to TRBJ2-7; 14 bases are shared with TRBD2. Germline V lookup: CDR1 DFQATT, CDR2 SNEGSKA (reference sequence). V dropped 2 bases and J dropped 6; count of bases not matched to a gene: 6. The CDR3 is made up of 15 amino acids.

This clonotype has a count of ten or more. The chain carries TRBV29-1 and TRBJ2-3, with TRBD2 matching over 9 bases. Trimming removed 4 bases from V and 0 bases from J; junction bases left unmatched: 2. The CDR3 spans 14 residues. Per germline, CDR1 SQVTM and CDR2 ANQGSEA. CDR3 sequence (DNA): TGCAGCGTTGGTCTAGCGGGAAGCACAGATACGCAGTATTTT. It specifies CSVGLAGSTDTQYF.

The chain is built from TRBV4-3 and TRBJ1-1; D gene unclear. CDR1 is LGHNA and CDR2 is YSLEER in the germline V gene. V was cut by 1 base and J by 0 bases, with 9 bases left in between. The CDR3 length is 15 residues. The CDR3 DNA is TGCGCCAGCAGCCAAGTTGTGGGCTTGAACACTGAAGCTTTCTTT. It translates to CASSQVVGLNTEAFF.

In its sample, this clonotype was seen a few times. In DNA, the CDR3 is TGTGCCAGCAGACCGGGACAGGGAGGCACCGGGGAGCTGTTTTTT. It yields the protein CASRPGQGGTGELFF. The rearrangement uses TRBV6-1 and TRBJ2-2; 9 nucleotides line up with TRBD1. This CDR3 has 15 residues. With V trimmed by 6 bases and J by 4 bases, 6 bases remained unmatched. The germline gives CDR1 MNHNS, CDR2 SASEGT.

This clonotype was seen a handful of times. V gene TRBV20-1 combines with J gene TRBJ2-7; maybe TRBD2 (5 bases). Trimming removed 7 bases at V and 1 base at J, with 11 bases between. The CDR3 runs 12 residues. Germline CDR1 reads DFQATT; CDR2 reads SNEGSKA (reference sequence). CDR3 DNA: TGCAGTGGAGCATCGGGATCCTACGAGCAGTACTTC. Its protein product is CSGASGSYEQYF.